This T cell receptor beta chain was sequenced during a study of control samples from healthy donors and cancer patients. Germline values: CDR1 SGHVS, CDR2 FNYEAQ. The CDR3 covers 13 residues. Trimming cost V 7 bases and J 6 bases, with 12 bases left between them. Some clones are missing from TCRdb's copy, which holds only in-frame ones; the method was immunoSEQ multiplex PCR. The table has more than 75,000 clones, about 90% seen once; the top ten hold under 2%. This TCR derives from an older woman with head and neck cancer. Input material: PBMCs. The chain links TRBV7-6 to TRBJ2-2; D is possibly TRBD1 or TRBD2 (5 bases each). For the CDR3, the DNA is TGTGCCAGCACCAACTGGGGGTCCGGGGAGCTGTTTTTT. Its protein product is CASTNWGSGELFF.